Presented here are 31 T cell receptor beta chains from one specimen sequenced in a study of cytomegalovirus exposure and HLA in healthy donors. Sequencing used immunoSEQ multiplex PCR; TCRdb keeps in-frame clones, though not all of them. The sample carries 150,000 to 200,000 clones, 75% to 90% recorded once. The sequencing input was PBMCs. These receptors were obtained from a woman aged 18-29 years in good health and CMV-seronegative.

The V call is TRBV7-9, the J call TRBJ1-3, with no clear D. The ends were cut back, 5 bases at V and 0 bases at J, with 17 bases in the middle. The CDR3 consists of 17 residues. The V gene's germline CDR1 is SEHNR and CDR2 FQNEAQ (reference sequence). CDR3 nucleotides: TGTGCCAGCAGCCAGGTACGAACGGTCAGCTCTGGAAACACCATATATTTT. Residues: CASSQVRTVSSGNTIYF.

The V and J genes are TRBV27 and TRBJ1-2; D is possibly TRBD1 (6 bases). CDR1 is MNHEY, CDR2 SMNVEV, per germline (reference sequence). This CDR3 comprises 16 residues. V was shortened by 4 bases and J by 2 bases, with 17 bases between the two germline ends. The CDR3 coding sequence is TGTGCCAGCAGTTCCTCCCTCATAACAGGGAACTATGGCTACACCTTC. Protein sequence: CASSSSLITGNYGYTF.

The chain recombines TRBV6-5 with TRBJ1-2; D uncertain. This CDR3 has 15 amino acids. Germline loops: CDR1 MNHEY, CDR2 SVGAGI. The germline V and J ends were trimmed by 3 bases and 2 bases, with 13 bases remaining between them. DNA for the CDR3: TGTGCCAGCAGTTATCTTGGCACGGGAAACTATGGCTACACCTTC. It is translated as CASSYLGTGNYGYTF.

A remark on this clone: Additional DNA sequences in this sample encode the identical CDR3. The chain joins TRBV5-1 to TRBJ1-1; 7 bases match TRBD1. The CDR3 has 14 amino acids. CDR1 SGHRS and CDR2 YFSETQ come from the germline V gene. The V segment lost 3 bases and the J segment 1 base; nucleotides outside the gene matches: 3. The CDR3 reads CASSWGQTNTEAFF. In nucleotides, the CDR3 is TGCGCCAGCAGCTGGGGACAGACGAACACTGAAGCTTTCTTT. Together with reference TRBV5-1 and TRBJ1-1, the CDR3 gives the full variable domain: KAGVTQTPRYLIKTRGQQVTLSCSPISGHRSVSWYQQTPGQGLQFLFEYFSETQRNKGNFPGRFSGRQFSNSRSEMNVSTLELGDSALYLCASSWGQTNTEAFFGQGTRLTVV.

In DNA, the CDR3 is TGTGCCAGTAGAAAGGGACAGGGATCCGAGACCCAGTACTTC. Protein product: CASRKGQGSETQYF. This chain links TRBV19 with TRBJ2-5; TRBD1 aligns across 9 bases. This CDR3 region has 14 residues. Germline V gene data show CDR1 as LNHDA and CDR2 as SQIVND (reference sequence). V gave up 6 bases and J gave up 5 bases; unmatched junction bases: 7.

The chain employs TRBV6-6 and TRBJ1-1; 8 bases agree with TRBD1. CDR3 length: 13 residues. Germline CDR1 MNHNY, CDR2 SVGAGI (reference sequence). Trimming at V came to 5 bases and at J to 5 bases, leaving 4 bases not matched to a gene. The CDR3 sequence is CASSRTGGTEAFF. The CDR3 region has the DNA TGTGCCAGCAGTCGTACAGGGGGAACTGAAGCTTTCTTT.

This sequence joins TRBV2 and TRBJ2-3, with 7 bases lining up with TRBD1. Germline trimming cut 3 bases from V and 3 bases from J; bases unmatched to any gene: 9. The germline gives CDR1 SNHLY, CDR2 FYNNEI. This CDR3 spans 16 amino acids. CDR3: CASSEEQGISTDTQYF. CDR3 sequence (DNA): TGTGCCAGCAGTGAGGAACAGGGGATAAGTACAGATACGCAGTATTTT.

This chain connects TRBV10-3 to TRBJ2-2, with TRBD2 matching 13 bases. J gave up 5 bases and V 3 bases, and 6 bases lay outside the gene matches. Germline CDR1 ENHRY, CDR2 SYGVKD. This CDR3 region has 17 residues. CDR3 sequence reads: CAISEWTSGSGTGELFF. DNA for the CDR3: TGTGCCATCAGTGAATGGACTAGCGGGAGCGGAACCGGGGAGCTGTTTTTT.

The chain recombines TRBV10-3 with TRBJ1-2; D is undetermined. Trimming left V 2 bases short and J 0 bases short, with 7 bases between. This CDR3 region has 14 residues. The germline V gene has CDR1 ENHRY and CDR2 SYGVKD. CDR3 DNA: TGTGCCATCAGTGAGAGCAGGTCTAACTATGGCTACACCTTC. Translated: CAISESRSNYGYTF.

Here the CDR3 reads CASSQDGEYGYTF. In nucleotides, the CDR3 is TGCGCCAGCAGCCAAGATGGAGAGTATGGCTACACCTTC. The chain combines TRBV4-3 with TRBJ1-2; no reliable D call. The CDR3 loop spans 13 amino acids. V gave up 0 bases and J gave up 5 bases, with 7 bases separating them. In germline, CDR1 is LGHNA, CDR2 YSLEER.

This chain joins TRBV6-5 and TRBJ1-1; D remains ambiguous. V lost 5 bases, J lost 3 bases, and 10 bases lay in between. The CDR3 contains 13 residues. Germline V gene data show CDR1 as MNHEY and CDR2 as SVGAGI. The CDR3, as DNA: TGTGCCAGCAGTAACCCGGTGGACACTGAAGCTTTCTTT. Its translation is CASSNPVDTEAFF.

The V and J genes are TRBV2 and TRBJ1-4, with D maybe TRBD1 (6 bases). Germline lookup yields CDR1 SNHLY and CDR2 FYNNEI. This CDR3 has 14 residues. The V end was cut by 1 base, the J end by 8 bases, with 11 bases between. The CDR3 reads CASSEGTAREKLFF. The CDR3 nucleotides read TGTGCCAGCAGTGAAGGGACAGCCCGCGAAAAACTGTTTTTT.

Points on this clone: At one boundary the junction diverges from the germline segment, which might be a read error. This chain uses TRBV28 with TRBJ1-1, with a possible D match to TRBD1 (6 bases). This CDR3 spans 13 amino acids. Germline V gene lookup returns CDR1 MDHEN and CDR2 SYDVKM. CDR3 in DNA: TGTGCCAGCAGTATATGGGGGACAACTGAAGCTTTCTTT. It translates to CASSIWGTTEAFF.

The V and J genes are TRBV15 and TRBJ1-4; D ambiguous. This CDR3 has 19 residues. Germline V lookup: CDR1 LNHNV, CDR2 YYDKDF (reference sequence). V was clipped by 0 bases and J by 0 bases, with 17 bases between them. CDR3 loop: CATSREEAGGWATNEKLFF. The CDR3 DNA sequence: TGTGCCACCAGCAGAGAGGAGGCTGGAGGTTGGGCAACTAATGAAAAACTGTTTTTT.

Points on this clone: The sample contains more than one DNA sequence encoding this CDR3. The J gene is TRBJ2-3, the V gene TRBV6-4; D possibly corresponds to TRBD2 (6 bases). The CDR3 has 16 residues. The germline V gene encodes CDR1 MRHNA and CDR2 SNTAGT. V lost 2 bases to trimming and J lost 3 bases, with 15 bases between them. CDR3 sequence: CASSDVASGGTDTQYF. The CDR3, as DNA: TGTGCCAGCAGTGACGTTGCGTCCGGAGGGACAGATACGCAGTATTTT.

The chain links TRBV30 to TRBJ1-6, with D perhaps matching TRBD1 (5 bases). The V end lost 3 bases, the J end lost 8 bases, and 20 bases lay between the germline ends. The CDR3 consists of 16 residues. CDR1 is GTSNPN, CDR2 SVGIG, per germline (reference sequence). Here the CDR3 reads CAWRLTSGTEYSPLHF. The CDR3 DNA follows: TGTGCCTGGAGGTTAACCTCCGGGACTGAGTATTCACCCCTCCACTTT.

The chain has TRBV15 and TRBJ1-5; D unclear. CDR1 and CDR2 (germline): LNHNV, YYDKDF (reference sequence). The V gene lost 0 bases and the J gene lost 6 bases, with 3 bases spanning the gap. The CDR3 covers 12 residues. The CDR3 loop reads CATSRDRQPQHF. CDR3 DNA: TGTGCCACCAGCAGAGATCGTCAGCCCCAGCATTTT.

This clone occurred once. The chain has TRBV5-1 and TRBJ2-3; perhaps TRBD2 as D (5 bases). CDR1 SGHRS and CDR2 YFSETQ come from the germline V gene. V was clipped by 0 bases and J by 0 bases, with 11 bases between them. The CDR3 length is 16 residues. The DNA for the CDR3 is TGCGCCAGCAGCTTGGATAGACGGGGAAGCACAGATACGCAGTATTTT. Its translation: CASSLDRRGSTDTQYF.

The chain recombines TRBV11-2 with TRBJ2-7; 7 nucleotides match TRBD2. V was pared by 2 bases and J by 0 bases, with 13 bases of the junction left unmatched. CDR3 length: 18 residues. Germline CDR1 reads SGHAT; CDR2 reads FQNNGV. The CDR3 here is CASSLIGGSRPSSYEQYF. The CDR3 DNA follows: TGTGCCAGCAGCTTAATTGGCGGGAGTCGTCCTAGCTCCTACGAGCAGTACTTC.

The chain employs TRBV7-6 and TRBJ2-5; TRBD2 aligns across 9 bases. CDR3 length equals 16 residues. V trimming: 4 bases; J trimming: 1 base; junction bases outside the gene matches: 7. Per germline, CDR1 SGHVS and CDR2 FNYEAQ. The CDR3 loop is CASSSLLAGLQETQYF. CDR3 sequence (DNA): TGTGCCAGCAGCTCCCTTCTAGCGGGGCTCCAAGAGACCCAGTACTTC.

The V gene is TRBV10-3, the J gene TRBJ2-5, with D perhaps matching TRBD2 (5 bases). CDR1 ENHRY and CDR2 SYGVKD come from the germline V gene. The CDR3 loop spans 18 amino acids. Trimming cost V 3 bases and J 0 bases, with 20 bases left between them. The CDR3 nucleotides are TGTGCCATCAGTGACCCAACCGTGGCTAGCCCTTACCAAGAGACCCAGTACTTC. It translates to CAISDPTVASPYQETQYF.

In its sample, this clone was seen once. The gene calls are TRBV6-1 and TRBJ1-1, with D maybe TRBD1 (5 bases). Trimming removed 2 bases at V and 3 bases at J, with 16 bases between. This CDR3 region has 16 residues. From germline, CDR1 is MNHNS and CDR2 SASEGT. The CDR3 sequence: CASSERGVGPDTEAFF. CDR3 bases: TGTGCCAGCAGTGAACGGGGGGTGGGTCCGGACACTGAAGCTTTCTTT.

This chain uses TRBV4-1 with TRBJ2-1, with TRBD1 identical over 8 bases. The length of the CDR3 is 13 residues. From germline, CDR1 is MGHRA and CDR2 YSYEKL. V shed 6 bases, J shed 6 bases, and the junction held 4 bases outside the gene matches. The CDR3 loop is CASRLTGVNEQFF. The CDR3 region has the DNA TGCGCCAGCAGACTGACAGGGGTCAATGAGCAGTTCTTC.

This chain joins TRBV5-5 and TRBJ1-5; D not certain. Germline V gene data show CDR1 as SGHKS and CDR2 as YYEKEE (reference sequence). The CDR3 extends over 13 amino acids. V was trimmed by 2 bases and J by 1 base, leaving 4 bases between them. The CDR3 is CASSFLSNQPQHF. CDR3 coding DNA: TGTGCCAGCAGCTTCTTAAGCAATCAGCCCCAGCATTTT.

The chain carries TRBV5-1 and TRBJ2-2; the D gene is possibly TRBD2 (5 bases). Germline V lookup: CDR1 SGHRS, CDR2 YFSETQ. V lost 0 bases, J lost 6 bases, and 18 bases lay in between. The CDR3 is made up of 17 amino acids. The DNA of the CDR3 is TGCGCCAGCAGCTTGGGATGTAAGGAGGCGTGGGCCGGGGAGCTGTTTTTT. Its protein product is CASSLGCKEAWAGELFF. The full variable domain, with the rest looked up from reference TRBV5-1 and TRBJ2-2, is KAGVTQTPRYLIKTRGQQVTLSCSPISGHRSVSWYQQTPGQGLQFLFEYFSETQRNKGNFPGRFSGRQFSNSRSEMNVSTLELGDSALYLCASSLGCKEAWAGELFFGEGSRLTVL.

The table lists this clone with a few counts. The chain has TRBV11-2 and TRBJ1-5, with D possibly TRBD1 on 5 matching bases. V was shortened by 0 bases and J by 6 bases, with 6 bases between the two germline ends. Germline-derived CDR1 and CDR2 are SGHAT and FQNNGV. This CDR3 has 13 residues. CDR3 protein: CASSLEGLQPQHF. CDR3 DNA: TGTGCCAGCAGCTTAGAGGGGCTTCAGCCCCAGCATTTT. The full variable domain, rest sourced from reference TRBV11-2 and TRBJ1-5, is EAGVAQSPRYKIIEKRQSVAFWCNPISGHATLYWYQQILGQGPKLLIQFQNNGVVDDSQLPKDRFSAERLKGVDSTLKIQPAKLEDSAVYLCASSLEGLQPQHFGDGTRLSIL.

V gene TRBV5-8 combines with J gene TRBJ1-1; no reliable D call. Trimming took 2 bases from V and 3 from J, leaving 8 bases between them. CDR3 length equals 13 residues. Germline-derived CDR1 and CDR2 are SGHTS and YDEGEE. The CDR3 here is CASSLMADTEAFF. The DNA for the CDR3 is TGTGCCAGCAGCTTAATGGCGGACACTGAAGCTTTCTTT.

V usage is TRBV15 and J usage is TRBJ1-4; D gene ambiguous. V lost 8 bases, J lost 3 bases, and 10 bases lay in between. The CDR3 loop spans 13 amino acids. CDR1 is LNHNV, CDR2 YYDKDF, per germline (reference sequence). The CDR3 sequence: CATHGVSNEKLFF. CDR3 bases: TGTGCCACCCACGGAGTATCTAATGAAAAACTGTTTTTT.

Notes on this clone: Other DNA sequences within the sample encode an identical CDR3. This chain uses TRBV18 with TRBJ2-7; D is ambiguous. CDR3 length equals 14 residues. Germline CDR1 and CDR2: KGHSH and LQKENI. Trimming shortened V by 1 base and J by 2 bases, and 9 bases separated the two germline ends. CDR3 in amino acids: CASSPRTETYEQYF. CDR3 DNA sequence: TGTGCCAGCTCACCACGAACGGAGACCTACGAGCAGTACTTC.

The chain recombines TRBV2 with TRBJ2-3; 7 positions agree with TRBD2. Germline trimming cut 6 bases from V and 2 bases from J; bases unmatched to any gene: 8. Germline CDR1 SNHLY, CDR2 FYNNEI. This CDR3 region has 15 residues. CDR3 protein: CASSKGLLPTDTQYF. Here the CDR3 DNA reads TGTGCCAGCAGCAAGGGACTACTACCCACAGATACGCAGTATTTT.

The CDR3 DNA sequence: TGTGCCAGCAGCCCCGGGAACCCGAGGGAGACCCAGTACTTC. The encoded protein is CASSPGNPRETQYF. The V and J genes are TRBV4-2 and TRBJ2-5; D may be TRBD2 (5 bases). V was trimmed by 4 bases and J by 5 bases, leaving 14 bases between them. The CDR3 totals 14 residues. The germline gives CDR1 LGHNA, CDR2 YNFKEQ.